One sample yielded the 24 T cell receptor beta chains listed below, sequenced in a study of shared clonotypes between healthy human individuals. Clones were read by immunoSEQ multiplex PCR, and TCRdb kept only the in-frame ones, dropping some. This sample yields about 2.3 million clones, of which just under 95% are seen a single time; approximately 0.39% belongs to the top ten. The sequencing sample was made of naive CD4+ T cells from PBMCs. The subset denotes: CD45RA+ positively selected. These receptor sequences come from a man aged 18 to 29 in good health. Some clones in this sample may be carry-over from other donors' samples.

This clone is a singleton in its sample. This rearrangement joins TRBV11-2 to TRBJ2-4; TRBD2 matches at 8 bases. Looked up from germline, CDR1 is SGHAT and CDR2 is FQNNGV. V gave up 3 bases and J gave up 7 bases; unmatched junction bases: 8. This CDR3 has 15 residues. Here the CDR3 reads CASSLFAGGSNIQYF. The CDR3 coding sequence is TGTGCCAGCAGCTTGTTTGCGGGAGGATCTAACATTCAGTACTTC.

This chain links TRBV4-1 with TRBJ2-7; D uncertain. CDR1 is MGHRA and CDR2 is YSYEKL in the germline V gene. This CDR3 has 16 residues. Trimming cost V 0 bases and J 2 bases, with 14 bases left between them. The CDR3 loop is CASSQDPGYPTYEQYF. CDR3 nucleotide sequence: TGCGCCAGCAGCCAAGATCCTGGCTACCCTACCTACGAGCAGTACTTC.

This chain uses TRBV25-1 with TRBJ1-2; 7 positions agree with TRBD1. Trimming cost V 6 bases and J 6 bases; bases outside gene matches: 10. Germline V lookup: CDR1 MGHDK, CDR2 SYGVNS. CDR3 length: 14 amino acids. The CDR3: CASRGDTGDHGYTF. The CDR3 DNA is TGTGCCAGCAGGGGGGATACAGGGGATCATGGCTACACCTTC.

The chain employs TRBV7-3 and TRBJ2-1; D is tentatively TRBD1 or TRBD2 (5 bases each). Trimming took 2 bases from V and 10 from J, leaving 9 bases between them. CDR3 length equals 12 residues. Germline CDR1 is SGHTA and CDR2 is FQGTGA. The CDR3 protein is CASSLAGTEQFF. DNA of the CDR3: TGTGCCAGCAGCTTAGCCGGGACCGAGCAGTTCTTC.

The chain links TRBV5-6 to TRBJ1-4; D is unclear. CDR1 is SGHDT, CDR2 YYEEEE, per germline. There are 14 residues in the CDR3. V was trimmed by 4 bases and J by 2 bases, leaving 9 bases between them. CDR3 nucleotide sequence: TGTGCCAGCAGCGAATGGCAGACTAATGAAAAACTGTTTTTT. Its protein is CASSEWQTNEKLFF.

The V and J genes are TRBV7-3 and TRBJ2-2, with D hard to call. Germline loops: CDR1 SGHTA, CDR2 FQGTGA. The CDR3 extends over 15 amino acids. Trimming took 0 bases from V and 1 from J, leaving 6 bases between them. CDR3 sequence: CASSLTNQNTGELFF. CDR3 nucleotide sequence: TGTGCCAGCAGCTTAACTAACCAGAACACCGGGGAGCTGTTTTTT.

V usage is TRBV5-1 and J usage is TRBJ2-7; the D gene could be TRBD1 or TRBD2 (6 bases each). V dropped 2 bases and J dropped 5 bases, with 14 bases sitting between them. Germline V gene sequence: CDR1 SGHRS, CDR2 YFSETQ. The CDR3 is 14 amino acids. The CDR3 DNA sequence: TGCGCCAGCAGCTTAGAGGGGGGCCTGGACGAGCAGTACTTC. Amino acids: CASSLEGGLDEQYF.

The gene calls are TRBV18 and TRBJ2-3, with 7 nucleotides matching TRBD1. Germline values: CDR1 KGHSH, CDR2 LQKENI. The CDR3 loop spans 13 amino acids. Trimming cost V 4 bases and J 8 bases; bases outside gene matches: 6. The CDR3 nucleotides read TGTGCCAGCTCACAGGGGGCTGACGGTACGCAGTATTTT. It translates to CASSQGADGTQYF.

The V and J genes are TRBV7-3 and TRBJ2-1; 8 bases are shared with TRBD2. This CDR3 is built from 16 residues. CDR1 and CDR2 (germline): SGHTA, FQGTGA. Trimming at V came to 5 bases and at J to 0 bases, leaving 6 bases not matched to a gene. CDR3 sequence: CASSPLTSGSYNEQFF. CDR3 coding DNA: TGTGCCAGCAGCCCCCTTACTAGCGGCTCCTACAATGAGCAGTTCTTC.

V usage is TRBV7-2 and J usage is TRBJ1-5; D gene ambiguous. The germline V and J ends were trimmed by 1 base and 2 bases, with 9 bases remaining between them. The CDR3 has 15 amino acids. Looked up from germline, CDR1 is SGHTA and CDR2 is FQGNSA. The CDR3 sequence is CASSLGPTRNQPQHF. The CDR3 coding sequence is TGTGCCAGCAGCTTAGGTCCGACCCGCAATCAGCCCCAGCATTTT.

V is TRBV6-1 and J is TRBJ1-5; 7 nucleotides agree with TRBD1. The V gene's germline CDR1 is MNHNS and CDR2 SASEGT. The CDR3 sequence is 15 residues long. The V and J ends lost 10 bases and 2 bases, in that order; junction bases with no gene match: 11. The CDR3 nucleotides read TGTGCCACCATCTTCTTCGGACAGGGCAATCAGCCCCAGCATTTT. It is translated as CATIFFGQGNQPQHF.

The rearrangement links TRBV7-9 to TRBJ2-1, with 7 bases lining up with TRBD1. The CDR3 length is 14 residues. Germline trimming cut 5 bases from V and 3 bases from J; bases unmatched to any gene: 4. The germline gives CDR1 SEHNR, CDR2 FQNEAQ (reference sequence). The CDR3 region has the DNA TGTGCCAGCAGCACGTGGGACAGCTACAATGAGCAGTTCTTC. This gives the protein CASSTWDSYNEQFF.

The gene calls are TRBV5-1 and TRBJ2-7; 9 bases fit TRBD1. The CDR3 runs to 16 residues. Trimming at V came to 0 bases and at J to 6 bases, leaving 10 bases not matched to a gene. Germline V gene data show CDR1 as SGHRS and CDR2 as YFSETQ. The CDR3 sequence is CASSLASGQGRGEQYF. In nucleotides, the CDR3 is TGCGCCAGCAGCTTGGCCTCGGGACAGGGTAGGGGCGAGCAGTACTTC.

This clone was seen just once. V is TRBV19 and J is TRBJ2-7; D unresolved. There are 14 residues in the CDR3. Germline CDR1 and CDR2: LNHDA and SQIVND (reference sequence). V lost 3 bases, J lost 1 base, and 10 bases lay in between. CDR3: CASSILEKSYEQYF. CDR3 bases: TGTGCCAGTAGTATCTTGGAGAAGTCCTACGAGCAGTACTTC.

The V and J genes are TRBV29-1 and TRBJ2-3; TRBD2 matches 7 bases. The length of the CDR3 is 16 residues. Germline lookup yields CDR1 SQVTM and CDR2 ANQGSEA. J lost 0 bases, V lost 3 bases, and 9 bases had no gene match. The DNA for the CDR3 is TGCAGCGTTGACCGGGGCGGGGGAGCTAGCACAGATACGCAGTATTTT. It yields the protein CSVDRGGGASTDTQYF.

This chain links TRBV10-3 with TRBJ2-2; 9 bases map to TRBD1. The CDR3 extends over 15 amino acids. The germline CDR1 and CDR2 sequences are ENHRY and SYGVKD. The trim removed 6 bases at V and 0 bases at J, leaving 2 bases unmatched. CDR3 loop: CAIRGTGSNTGELFF. DNA for the CDR3: TGTGCCATCAGGGGGACAGGGTCGAACACCGGGGAGCTGTTTTTT.

The V gene is TRBV25-1, the J gene TRBJ2-5; D is ambiguous. CDR1 is MGHDK and CDR2 is SYGVNS in the germline V gene. Between the trimmed V and J ends, which lost 7 bases and 4 bases, there was a span of 7 bases. CDR3 length: 11 residues. In DNA, the CDR3 is TGTGCCAGCACCGGCAGAGAGACCCAGTACTTC. It is translated as CASTGRETQYF.

The genes are TRBV28 and TRBJ1-2; the match to TRBD1 covers 7 bases. Germline values: CDR1 MDHEN, CDR2 SYDVKM. The CDR3 has 13 residues. The J segment lost 9 bases and the V segment lost 2 bases, leaving 6 bases of the junction unmatched. The CDR3 protein is CASSLGQGVSYTF. CDR3 coding DNA: TGTGCCAGCAGTTTAGGGCAGGGGGTTAGCTACACCTTC.

The chain recombines TRBV7-2 with TRBJ2-1; 10 bases are a match to TRBD2. CDR1 is SGHTA and CDR2 is FQGNSA in the germline V gene. V shed 4 bases and J 0 bases; nucleotides not matched to a gene: 12. CDR3 length: 19 amino acids. CDR3 DNA sequence: TGTGCCAGCAGCTCCGGACTAGCGGCTGTCTTGAGCTCCTACAATGAGCAGTTCTTC. As protein: CASSSGLAAVLSSYNEQFF.

The CDR3 region is CASSLIASDTGELFF. DNA for the CDR3: TGCGCCAGCAGCTTAATTGCCAGCGACACCGGGGAGCTGTTTTTT. The V call is TRBV5-1, the J call TRBJ2-2; D is ambiguous. V lost 2 bases, J lost 3 bases, and 11 bases lay in between. The CDR3 has 15 amino acids. Germline V gene sequence: CDR1 SGHRS, CDR2 YFSETQ.

The chain recombines TRBV7-9 with TRBJ1-1; no definite D call. Trimming pared 3 bases from V and 0 bases from J, leaving 2 bases between. Looked up from germline, CDR1 is SEHNR and CDR2 is FQNEAQ (reference sequence). The CDR3 has 12 amino acids. The DNA for the CDR3 is TGTGCCAGCAGCTTCGTGAACACTGAAGCTTTCTTT. Translated: CASSFVNTEAFF. Supplemented by reference TRBV7-9 and TRBJ1-1, the full variable domain reads DTGVSQNPRHKITKRGQNVTFRCDPISEHNRLYWYRQTLGQGPEFLTYFQNEAQLEKSRLLSDRFSAERPKGSFSTLEIQRTEQGDSAMYLCASSFVNTEAFFGQGTRLTVV.

V gene TRBV5-1 combines with J gene TRBJ2-7; TRBD2 is a possible D gene (5 bases). CDR3 size: 15 residues. In germline, CDR1 is SGHRS, CDR2 YFSETQ. V was pared by 0 bases and J by 2 bases, with 12 bases between. Here the CDR3 reads CASSLEAGGAYEQYF. The CDR3, as DNA: TGCGCCAGCAGCTTGGAGGCCGGAGGAGCCTACGAGCAGTACTTC.

V is TRBV29-1 and J is TRBJ2-7; D might be TRBD2 (5 bases). There are 12 residues in the CDR3. Germline CDR1 reads SQVTM; CDR2 reads ANQGSEA. V gave up 6 bases and J gave up 5 bases, with 14 bases separating them. In nucleotides, the CDR3 is TGCAGCGTGATCTCCGCCGGGGACGAGCAGTACTTC. Protein sequence: CSVISAGDEQYF.

The V gene is TRBV28, the J gene TRBJ1-3; unclear D gene. This CDR3 spans 16 amino acids. V dropped 3 bases and J dropped 0 bases, with 12 bases sitting between them. Per the germline V gene, CDR1 is MDHEN and CDR2 is SYDVKM. The CDR3 is CASSFGSESSGNTIYF. The CDR3 DNA follows: TGTGCCAGCAGTTTCGGCAGTGAGAGCTCTGGAAACACCATATATTTT.